This is a list of T cell receptor beta chains from one sample in a study of blood T cells in healthy people across ages. Using its own MiXCR run on the 5' RACE reads, TCRdb lists one record per CDR3 protein. The sample lists hundreds of thousands of distinct CDR3 sequences; approximately 30% were seen once. The sequencing input was blood. The receptors come from a woman of 80 years or more in good health. Both conserved end residues are part of each CDR3. The order of the fields is D gene, J gene, V gene, CDR3 length, clone size, CDR3 DNA, CDR3 protein. The D gene is left open where the match is weak. Clone size is shown for a subset of rows, as once, few, many or a class of expanded clone.

- TRBJ1-6 TRBV12-3/TRBV12-4 14 many TGTGCCAGCAGTGAGGGGGGGGATGGTTCACCCCTCCACTTT CASSEGGDGSPLHF
- TRBJ1-1 TRBV5-1 14 few TGCGCCAGCAGCTGGTTGGGGGCCAACACTGAAGCTTTCTTT CASSWLGANTEAFF
TRBD1 TRBJ1-5 TRBV5-1 18 few TGCGCCAGCAGCCTCCGGGACAGAACCCTATATAGCAATCAGCCCCAGCATTTT CASSLRDRTLYSNQPQHF
TRBD2 TRBJ2-1 TRBV20-1 14 many TGCAGTGCTAGTCGTAGCGGGGGGGTCAATGAGCAGTTCTTC CSASRSGGVNEQFF
- TRBJ2-3 TRBV5-1 13 - TGCGCCAGCAGCTTCATCTCGGCAGATACGCAGTATTTT CASSFISADTQYF
TRBD1 TRBJ1-1 TRBV11-2 14 - TGTGCCAGCAGCCCCCCCCGACAGGGACCTGAAGCTTTCTTT CASSPPRQGPEAFF
TRBD2 TRBJ2-1 TRBV10-3 15 few TGTGCCATCAGTCGGGCTAGCGGGGATTACAATGAGCAGTTCTTC CAISRASGDYNEQFF
- TRBJ2-7 TRBV29-1 12 many TGCAGCGTTGGAGTGGACAGACGCGAGCAGTACTTC CSVGVDRREQYF
- TRBJ2-7 TRBV7-2 12 many TGTGCCAGCAGCATGGGGGGCTACGAGCAGTACTTC CASSMGGYEQYF
- TRBJ2-4 TRBV3-1 17 few TGTGCCAGCAGCCAAGCTGGGACACAACTAGCCAAAAACATTCAGTACTTC CASSQAGTQLAKNIQYF
- TRBJ2-4 TRBV28 17 many TGTGCCAGCAGTTTCCCCGGCGGGCGGGCCGGCAAAAACATTCAGTACTTC CASSFPGGRAGKNIQYF
- TRBJ1-2 TRBV6-5 15 - TGTGCCAGCAGGCCCCCGGGGGGGGCGTACGGTGGCTACACCTTC CASRPPGGAYGGYTF
- TRBJ1-4 TRBV21-1 13 few TGTGCCGGGCAGATACAGCATAATGAAAAACTGTTTTTT CAGQIQHNEKLFF
TRBD1 TRBJ1-2 TRBV10-3 13 many TGTGCCATTCAAGGACAGGGGACCTATGGCTACACCTTC CAIQGQGTYGYTF
- TRBJ1-6 TRBV12-3/TRBV12-4 15 few TGTGCCAGCAGTTTACGGGGACCGATTAATTCACCCCTCCACTTT CASSLRGPINSPLHF
- TRBJ2-3 TRBV7-3 14 many TGTGCCAGCAGCTCGGACGGTGGGGGGGATACGCAGTATTTT CASSSDGGGDTQYF
- TRBJ2-5 TRBV20-1 14 - TGCAGTGCTAGATGGGCCACGTACCAAGAGACCCAGTACTTC CSARWATYQETQYF
- TRBJ1-2 TRBV24-1 14 - TGTGCCACCAGTGATTGGGACGGTCGCTATGGCTACACCTTC CATSDWDGRYGYTF
- TRBJ2-5 TRBV27 15 - TGTGCCAGCAGCTGGACAGCCCTGACGGACGCTCAGCAGTACTTC CASSWTALTDAQQYF